A single sample is the source of the 10 T cell receptor beta chains below, sequenced in a study of OX40 agonist ivuxolimab in advanced cancers. Some clones are missing from TCRdb's copy, which holds only in-frame ones; the method was immunoSEQ multiplex PCR. The sample gives nearly 80,000 clones, about 85% of which show up once; 3.5% to 4.5% is in the top ten. This specimen was CD4+ or CD8+ T cells sorted from blood, taken in a trial of the OX40 agonist ivuxolimab. These receptors came from an adult with an advanced solid tumor such as melanoma, head and neck, liver or kidney cancer.

The rearrangement uses TRBV25-1 and TRBJ2-7; 9 positions match TRBD1. CDR3 length: 15 amino acids. Germline V gene sequence: CDR1 MGHDK, CDR2 SYGVNS. V trimming: 4 bases; J trimming: 2 bases; junction bases outside the gene matches: 6. In DNA form, the CDR3 reads TGTGCCAGCAGTGCCGACCGGGACAGGGCCTACGAGCAGTACTTC. It specifies CASSADRDRAYEQYF.

V usage is TRBV28 and J usage is TRBJ2-1; D remains unclear. Germline CDR1 MDHEN, CDR2 SYDVKM. The CDR3 is 15 residues long. CDR3 region: CACSPAGGPYNEQFF. Here the CDR3 DNA reads TGTGCTTGCAGCCCCGCTGGCGGCCCATACAATGAGCAGTTCTTC.

This clone occurred a few times. J is TRBJ1-4 and V is TRBV28; no definite D call. This CDR3 contains 14 residues. Germline CDR1 and CDR2: MDHEN and SYDVKM. The V gene lost 0 bases and the J gene lost 8 bases, with 10 bases spanning the gap. CDR3 nucleotide sequence: TGTGCCAGCAGTTTATGGGCCTCCGCCGAAAAACTGTTTTTT. It yields the protein CASSLWASAEKLFF. The whole variable domain, filled in from reference TRBV28 and TRBJ1-4, reads DVKVTQSSRYLVKRTGEKVFLECVQDMDHENMFWYRQDPGLGLRLIYFSYDVKMKEKGDIPEGYSVSREKKERFSLILESASTNQTSMYLCASSLWASAEKLFFGSGTQLSVL.

This clone appeared a few times. The V call is TRBV19, the J call TRBJ1-5; possibly TRBD1 for D (6 bases). The CDR3 runs to 14 residues. Germline-derived CDR1 and CDR2 are LNHDA and SQIVND (reference sequence). Trimming pared 5 bases from V and 1 base from J, leaving 9 bases between. The CDR3 bases are TGTGCCAGTAGTCCAGACAGGAGCAATCAGCCCCAGCATTTT. Encoded protein: CASSPDRSNQPQHF.

The gene calls are TRBV7-9 and TRBJ1-1, with TRBD1 as a possible D gene (6 bases). Trimming cost V 1 base and J 5 bases, with 11 bases left between them. This CDR3 is 14 amino acids long. Per germline, CDR1 SEHNR and CDR2 FQNEAQ (reference sequence). The CDR3 spells CASSLVQGKTEAFF. The CDR3 DNA reads as TGTGCCAGCAGCTTAGTCCAGGGGAAAACTGAAGCTTTCTTT. Based on the CDR3 plus reference TRBV7-9 and TRBJ1-1, the full variable domain is DTGVSQNPRHKITKRGQNVTFRCDPISEHNRLYWYRQTLGQGPEFLTYFQNEAQLEKSRLLSDRFSAERPKGSFSTLEIQRTEQGDSAMYLCASSLVQGKTEAFFGQGTRLTVV.

The rearrangement uses TRBV27 and TRBJ2-3; TRBD2 matches 10 bases. V trimming: 8 bases; J trimming: 1 base; junction bases outside the gene matches: 6. Germline CDR1 MNHEY, CDR2 SMNVEV (reference sequence). There are 15 residues in the CDR3. Here the CDR3 reads CASSQGTSGTDTQYF. Written as DNA, the CDR3 is TGTGCCAGCTCGCAGGGGACTAGCGGCACAGATACGCAGTATTTT.

The genes are TRBV13 and TRBJ2-5, with a weak D call TRBD2 (5 bases). The J call may be faulty, since TRBJ2-7 better matches the DNA end. CDR3 length: 14 amino acids. Germline V gene sequence: CDR1 PRHDT, CDR2 FYEKMQ (reference sequence). The CDR3 DNA sequence: TGTGCCAGCAGCTTAGAGGCGGGCAGCTACGAGCAGTACTTC. As protein: CASSLEAGSYEQYF.

This chain connects TRBV6-1 to TRBJ1-5; maybe TRBD1 (5 bases). V was clipped by 7 bases and J by 4 bases, with 11 bases between them. Germline CDR1 reads MNHNS; CDR2 reads SASEGT. This CDR3 has 13 residues. In DNA form, the CDR3 reads TGTGCCAGCAAAGACAGTGGGAATCAGCCCCAGCATTTT. This sequence encodes CASKDSGNQPQHF.

This clone was observed once. The same CDR3 is also encoded by other DNA sequences in this sample. CDR3 protein: CASSRDREETQYF. CDR3 bases: TGTGCCAGCTCACGAGACAGGGAAGAGACCCAGTACTTC. The chain couples TRBV18 to TRBJ2-5; 7 bases match TRBD1. CDR3 length: 13 amino acids. The germline V gene encodes CDR1 KGHSH and CDR2 LQKENI. V was pared by 4 bases and J by 3 bases, with 2 bases of the junction left unmatched.

V is TRBV5-1 and J is TRBJ2-7, with 7 nucleotides matching TRBD1. Germline CDR1 SGHRS, CDR2 YFSETQ. The V gene end was trimmed by 2 bases and the J gene end by 1 base; junction bases not matched to a gene: 6. This CDR3 region has 15 residues. CDR3 region: CASSLTTGNSYEQYF. The CDR3 DNA is TGCGCCAGCAGCTTAACGACAGGGAATTCCTACGAGCAGTACTTC.